The rows below give T cell receptor beta chains drawn from one sample of a study of T cells in localized non-small cell lung cancer. Data came from immunoSEQ multiplex PCR; TCRdb stores just in-frame clones and leaves some out. The data hold around 45,000 clones, with 86% observed a single time. The starting material was PBMCs, obtained before any cancer treatment. These TCRs come from a man aged 40-75 years with stage II lung adenocarcinoma. Both conserved end residues are part of each CDR3. Fields, in order: J gene, V gene, D gene, clone size, CDR3 DNA, CDR3 protein. D genes are given only for firm matches. The size field is filled for only some rows; it gives once, few, many or a size class.

J: TRBJ2-5
V: TRBV12-5
D: TRBD2
size: .
DNA: TGTGCTAGTGGTTTGGAGGGGAGATACGGCGGGGGTTTAGAGACCCAGTACTTC
CDR3: CASGLEGRYGGGLETQYF

J: TRBJ2-3
V: TRBV5-1
D: .
size: .
DNA: TGCGCCAGCAGCTTGTCCATAAGCACAGATACGCAGTATTTT
CDR3: CASSLSISTDTQYF

J: TRBJ2-3
V: TRBV19
D: TRBD2
size: .
DNA: TGTGCCAGTAGACCCGGGGGGGGAAGCGGCACGCAGTATTTT
CDR3: CASRPGGGSGTQYF

J: TRBJ2-4
V: TRBV2
D: TRBD1
size: .
DNA: TGTGCCAGCAGTGTCGGGACAGGACTTACGGGCATTCAGTACTTC
CDR3: CASSVGTGLTGIQYF

J: TRBJ2-5
V: TRBV7-3
D: .
size: .
DNA: TGTGCCAGCAGCTTGGATCACTCAACGGAGACCCAGTACTTC
CDR3: CASSLDHSTETQYF

J: TRBJ1-2
V: TRBV15
D: .
size: .
DNA: TGTGCCACCAGCTCGTTTACAGGGATTTATGGCTACACCTTC
CDR3: CATSSFTGIYGYTF

J: TRBJ2-3
V: TRBV7-9
D: TRBD1
size: .
DNA: TGTGCCAGCAGCGTGGACAGGTCGAGCACAGATACGCAGTATTTT
CDR3: CASSVDRSSTDTQYF

J: TRBJ1-3
V: TRBV6-1
D: .
size: .
DNA: TGTGCCAGCAGTGAAGGGGTGATGGTGACCATATATTTT
CDR3: CASSEGVMVTIYF

J: TRBJ1-4
V: TRBV6-6
D: .
size: .
DNA: TGTGCCAGCTATCGAGAAAAACTGTTTTTT
CDR3: CASYREKLFF

J: TRBJ2-1
V: TRBV2
D: .
size: .
DNA: TGTGCCAGCAGTGACAGAATAAGGGGGAGAACCAGCAATGAGCAGTTCTTC
CDR3: CASSDRIRGRTSNEQFF

J: TRBJ2-7
V: TRBV6-5
D: .
size: once
DNA: TGTGCCAGCAGTGAAGGTTTACAATCCGGCGAGCAGTACTTC
CDR3: CASSEGLQSGEQYF

J: TRBJ2-5
V: TRBV11-3
D: .
size: .
DNA: TGTGCCAGCAGCCGCTCGCCCCGAGAGACCCAGTACTTC
CDR3: CASSRSPRETQYF

J: TRBJ1-2
V: TRBV15
D: .
size: .
DNA: TGTGCCACCCTTGGGGGGGGGACTAACTATGGCTACACCTTC
CDR3: CATLGGGTNYGYTF

J: TRBJ2-6
V: TRBV18
D: TRBD2
size: .
DNA: TGTGCCAGCTCACCAATACTAAGCGGGGGGAGCTCTGGGGCCAACGTCCTGACTTTC
CDR3: CASSPILSGGSSGANVLTF

J: TRBJ2-3
V: TRBV10-2
D: TRBD2
size: .
DNA: TGCGCCAGCAGGCCCCCCGGGGGGGAGGCAGATACGCAGTATTTT
CDR3: CASRPPGGEADTQYF

J: TRBJ2-3
V: TRBV19
D: TRBD2
size: .
DNA: TGTGCCAGTACCGCTAGCGGGGGGTACACAGATACGCAGTATTTT
CDR3: CASTASGGYTDTQYF

J: TRBJ1-1
V: TRBV6-1
D: .
size: .
DNA: TGTGCCAGCACCGAAGGAGGAGGGCTGGGTGCTTTCTTT
CDR3: CASTEGGGLGAFF

J: TRBJ1-2
V: TRBV5-1
D: .
size: .
DNA: TGCGCCAGCACCCTCGGAGCGGATGGCTACACCTTC
CDR3: CASTLGADGYTF

J: TRBJ2-3
V: TRBV9
D: .
size: once
DNA: TGTGCCAGCAGCCCTAATAGCGGCACAGATACGCAGTATTTT
CDR3: CASSPNSGTDTQYF

J: TRBJ2-6
V: TRBV9
D: .
size: .
DNA: TGTGCCAGCAGCCCTCGACAGTTCTCTGGGGCCAACGTCCTGACTTTC
CDR3: CASSPRQFSGANVLTF

J: TRBJ2-1
V: TRBV7-6
D: .
size: .
DNA: TGTGCCAGCAGCTCGAGTAATGAGCAGTTCTTC
CDR3: CASSSSNEQFF

J: TRBJ2-7
V: TRBV9
D: TRBD1
size: .
DNA: TGTGCCAGCAGCCCCCAGGGGGCGGCCTACGAGCAGTACTTC
CDR3: CASSPQGAAYEQYF

J: TRBJ1-6
V: TRBV30
D: .
size: .
DNA: TGTGCCTGGACACCAGGTTCTGATAATTCACCCCTCCACTTT
CDR3: CAWTPGSDNSPLHF

J: TRBJ1-1
V: TRBV6-1
D: TRBD1
size: once
DNA: TGTGCCAGCAGTGAAGACGCCTGGGACAGGAACACTGAAGCTTTCTTT
CDR3: CASSEDAWDRNTEAFF

J: TRBJ2-7
V: TRBV19
D: .
size: .
DNA: TGTGCCAGTAGTATAGTCTCGGGGACGAGGTACGAGCAGTACTTC
CDR3: CASSIVSGTRYEQYF

J: TRBJ1-2
V: TRBV6-6
D: .
size: .
DNA: TGTGCCAGCAGTTACTCGGGAGGAGCTAACTATGGCTACACCTTC
CDR3: CASSYSGGANYGYTF

J: TRBJ2-2
V: TRBV7-2
D: .
size: .
DNA: TGTGCCAGCAGCTTAATATGGGGAAGCGGGGAGCTGTTTTTT
CDR3: CASSLIWGSGELFF

J: TRBJ1-1
V: TRBV5-1
D: .
size: .
DNA: TGCGCCAGCAGCTTGTCGAGCCCCGCCGAAGGAACTGAAGCTTTCTTT
CDR3: CASSLSSPAEGTEAFF

J: TRBJ2-1
V: TRBV30
D: .
size: .
DNA: TGTGCCTGGAGTGTACGGGATGAGCAGTTCTTC
CDR3: CAWSVRDEQFF

J: TRBJ1-3
V: TRBV27
D: .
size: .
DNA: TGTGCCAGCAGTCCATCCAGGGGATCAGGAAACACCATATATTTT
CDR3: CASSPSRGSGNTIYF

J: TRBJ1-6
V: TRBV7-8
D: TRBD1
size: few
DNA: TGTGCCAGCAGCTTCGTCGGGACAGGGAATTCACCCCTCCACTTT
CDR3: CASSFVGTGNSPLHF

J: TRBJ2-5
V: TRBV29-1
D: TRBD2
size: few
DNA: TGCAGCGGGGGAGCGGGGAGCCAAGAGACCCAGTACTTC
CDR3: CSGGAGSQETQYF

J: TRBJ2-1
V: TRBV9
D: .
size: .
DNA: TGTGCCAGCAGCGTATGGGACTCGCCCAATGAGCAGTTCTTC
CDR3: CASSVWDSPNEQFF

J: TRBJ1-2
V: TRBV14
D: .
size: once
DNA: TGTGCCAGCAGCCGCTCTCCACAGGGTTTGGGCTACACCTTC
CDR3: CASSRSPQGLGYTF

J: TRBJ1-2
V: TRBV5-6
D: TRBD1
size: .
DNA: TGTGCCAGCAGCTCGATCTTACAGGGGAGGGGGTATAACGGCTACACCTTC
CDR3: CASSSILQGRGYNGYTF

J: TRBJ1-3
V: TRBV28
D: .
size: medium-sized
DNA: TGTGCCAGCAGGTCCGACAGAATCCCTGGAAACACCATATATTTT
CDR3: CASRSDRIPGNTIYF

J: TRBJ2-5
V: TRBV28
D: .
size: .
DNA: TGTGCCAGCCGGGCCCCGAACCAAGAGACCCAGTACTTC
CDR3: CASRAPNQETQYF

J: TRBJ1-2
V: TRBV4-1
D: .
size: .
DNA: TGCGCCAGCAGCCAAGCCAACAGGCAGGGTACTGGCTACACCTTC
CDR3: CASSQANRQGTGYTF

J: TRBJ1-1
V: TRBV7-9
D: .
size: .
DNA: TGTGCCAGCAGTCCTACAGGGTACACTGAAGCTTTCTTT
CDR3: CASSPTGYTEAFF

J: TRBJ1-4
V: TRBV18
D: .
size: .
DNA: TGTGCCAGCTCACCGGTAGGACGTGATGAAAAACTGTTTTTT
CDR3: CASSPVGRDEKLFF

J: TRBJ2-7
V: TRBV18
D: TRBD1
size: .
DNA: TGTGCCAGCTCACCCGACAGGGGGCGGGAGCAGTACTTC
CDR3: CASSPDRGREQYF

J: TRBJ1-2
V: TRBV6-5
D: .
size: .
DNA: TGTGCCAGCAGTTACTCTCAACAGGAGGGCTACACCTTC
CDR3: CASSYSQQEGYTF

J: TRBJ2-1
V: TRBV9
D: TRBD2
size: .
DNA: TGTGCCAGCAGCGCGGGACTAGCGGCCAACAATGAGCAGTTCTTC
CDR3: CASSAGLAANNEQFF

J: TRBJ1-6
V: TRBV5-1
D: .
size: .
DNA: TGCGCCAGCAGCTTGGACCTTAATTCACCCCTCCACTTT
CDR3: CASSLDLNSPLHF

J: TRBJ1-1
V: TRBV9
D: .
size: .
DNA: TGTGCCAGCAGCGTAGGAACGGTGAACACTGAAGCTTTCTTT
CDR3: CASSVGTVNTEAFF

J: TRBJ1-2
V: TRBV2
D: TRBD1
size: .
DNA: TGTGCCAGCAGTTCAGACAGGGGGCGCGGGAAGTACTATGGCTACACCTTC
CDR3: CASSSDRGRGKYYGYTF

J: TRBJ1-2
V: TRBV2
D: .
size: few
DNA: TGTGCCAGCAGGGAGACCTTAAGGACAGAGGACCTCTACACCTTC
CDR3: CASRETLRTEDLYTF

J: TRBJ2-7
V: TRBV7-6
D: .
size: .
DNA: TGTGCCAGCAGCTTACTACAGGGAGTAGGGGAGCAGTACTTC
CDR3: CASSLLQGVGEQYF

J: TRBJ2-3
V: TRBV7-3
D: TRBD1
size: .
DNA: TGTGCCAGCAGCTTGGGGGACAGATCCACAGATACGCAGTATTTT
CDR3: CASSLGDRSTDTQYF

J: TRBJ2-1
V: TRBV7-8
D: .
size: once
DNA: TGTGCCAGCAGCTTAGCTATAGTAAATGAGCAGTTCTTC
CDR3: CASSLAIVNEQFF

J: TRBJ1-4
V: TRBV19
D: .
size: .
DNA: TGTGCCAGTAGTATACCCTTTCCCGGGGGGTCCGTACGGCAGCCGGAAAAACTGTTTTTT
CDR3: CASSIPFPGGSVRQPEKLFF

J: TRBJ2-3
V: TRBV10-3
D: TRBD2
size: .
DNA: TGTGCCATCAGTGCTGTGTCTAGCGGGGGGGCAGGCACAGATACGCAGTATTTT
CDR3: CAISAVSSGGAGTDTQYF

J: TRBJ2-1
V: TRBV14
D: TRBD1
size: .
DNA: TGTGCCAGCAGCCCCACCGGGACAGGGGGTAGCCATGAGCAGTTCTTC
CDR3: CASSPTGTGGSHEQFF

J: TRBJ2-2
V: TRBV18
D: .
size: once
DNA: TGTGCCAGCTCACCCGCCGGGGAGCTGTTTTTT
CDR3: CASSPAGELFF